This TCR beta chain was sequenced in a study of post-analysis software for immune sequencing data. Study-level findings and limits: Among several TRBV segments more frequent in patients than controls were TRBV5-6, TRBV5-1 and TRBV20-1.

Incorporated into the TCR beta cDNA libraries were unique molecular identifiers, which served to reduce PCR and sequencing biases. T cells numbering about 0.85 to 10 million gave rise to about 540,000 cDNA molecules. TCRdb ran MiXCR on the PCR reads and lists one entry per CDR3 protein. This sample has around 440,000 distinct CDR3 sequences, with under 55% found just once. On this clonotype itself: No antigen is known for it.

Germline V gene lookup returns CDR1 DFQATT and CDR2 SNEGSKA (reference sequence). Trimming cost V 6 bases and J 12 bases, with 23 bases left between them. The CDR3 runs to 13 residues. This TCR derives from a girl between 5 and 17 years old with multiple sclerosis. This rearrangement joins TRBV20-1 to TRBJ1-2, with D perhaps TRBD1 (6 bases). The sample was blood. The CDR3 DNA sequence: TGCAGTGCCCCGGGGTCCGGGGGCAGGTTGGACACCTTC. Translation gives CSAPGSGGRLDTF.